Reported below is one T cell receptor (beta chain). The antigen is undetermined. These data are taken from a study of T cell responses to AZD1222 COVID-19 vaccine. Study findings and constraints: Clonal diversity was possibly underestimated, and white British individuals and females predominated among donors. Baseline testing showed seropositivity in only a handful of AZD1222 recipients.

V dropped 5 bases and J dropped 7 bases, with 14 bases sitting between them. The germline gives CDR1 MGHRA, CDR2 YSYEKL. The CDR3 contains 13 residues. TCRdb keeps only in-frame clones here, not all; method: immunoSEQ multiplex PCR. Among about 48,000 clones, around 86% were seen once, and the ten largest hold less than 9%. The V gene is TRBV4-1, the J gene TRBJ1-2; no reliable D call. This clonotype originated in an adult who received the AZD1222 COVID-19 vaccine. Sequences were derived from peripheral blood, sampled 28 days after the second AZD1222 dose. CDR3 in amino acids: CASSSLTVGGYTF. DNA for the CDR3: TGCGCCAGCAGCTCGCTTACAGTTGGTGGCTACACCTTC.